A selection of T cell receptor beta chains follows, all from one sample in a study of cytotoxic CD8 clonotypes in ibrutinib-treated CLL. Libraries were prepared by immunoSEQ multiplex PCR; TCRdb keeps only in-frame clonotypes and omits some of them. The table lists about 72,000 clones, roughly 72% of them singletons. Sequenced material: PBMCs, taken after 12 months of ibrutinib treatment. Receptors originate from a human donor with chronic lymphocytic leukemia. The CDR3 runs from the conserved cysteine through the conserved F or W. The D gene is left open where the match is weak. Clone size, where shown, is once, few, many, or a class for clones that have expanded.

v_gene	j_gene	abundance	d_gene	CDR3nt	CDR3aa
TRBV30	TRBJ2-5	.	.	TGTGCCTGGGCGAGGACAGCTAGCCAAGAGACCCAGTACTTC	CAWARTASQETQYF
TRBV7-2	TRBJ2-7	few	.	TGTGCCAGCAGCTCCGGCAGCTCCTACGAGCAGTACTTC	CASSSGSSYEQYF
TRBV25-1	TRBJ2-2	.	TRBD1	TGTGCCAGCAGGACAGGGGGCCCCGGGGAGCTGTTTTTT	CASRTGGPGELFF
TRBV4-1	TRBJ2-1	.	.	TGCGCCAGCAGCCAAGATCCGGGGGGCGTCTACAATGAGCAGTTCTTC	CASSQDPGGVYNEQFF
TRBV27	TRBJ1-4	.	TRBD1	TGTGCCAGCAGCTCAGGGACAGGGTATGAAAAACTGTTTTTT	CASSSGTGYEKLFF
TRBV6-5	TRBJ2-7	.	TRBD1	TGTGCCAGCAGTCGACAGGGCTCCTACGAGCAGTACTTC	CASSRQGSYEQYF
TRBV7-2	TRBJ2-2	.	.	TGTGCCAGCAGCGCCCCCGGTGGAGTCCCCGGGGAGCTGTTTTTT	CASSAPGGVPGELFF
TRBV28	TRBJ2-5	.	TRBD1	TGTGCCAGCAGTATCGGGACAGGGTATGGGGAGACCCAGTACTTC	CASSIGTGYGETQYF
TRBV28	TRBJ1-1	few	.	TGTGCCACCAACGGGGTGAACACTGAAGCTTTCTTT	CATNGVNTEAFF
TRBV5-4	TRBJ1-2	few	TRBD1	TGTGCCAGCAGCCAATCAGGGGGCCGCGACTATGGCTACACCTTC	CASSQSGGRDYGYTF
TRBV7-2	TRBJ1-2	.	.	TGTGCCAGCAGCTTAAGGAGGCAGATCTATGGCTACACCTTC	CASSLRRQIYGYTF
TRBV5-1	TRBJ2-1	.	TRBD2	TGCGCCAGCAGCTTGCTTAGCGGGGGCCAGAATGAGCAGTTCTTC	CASSLLSGGQNEQFF
TRBV5-4	TRBJ1-2	.	.	TGTGCCAGCAGCTTGGGACAGACAATTAACTATGGCTACACCTTC	CASSLGQTINYGYTF
TRBV4-2	TRBJ2-2	.	TRBD1	TGTGCCAGCAGCCATGGGACAGGGCAAAACACCGGGGAGCTGTTTTTT	CASSHGTGQNTGELFF
TRBV4-2	TRBJ1-1	.	.	TGTGCCAGCAGCCTGGTGGGGGGACTTACTGAAGCTTTCTTT	CASSLVGGLTEAFF
TRBV18	TRBJ1-5	.	.	TGTGCCAGCTCACCTCAAGGGGGGGGCAATCAGCCCCAGCATTTT	CASSPQGGGNQPQHF
TRBV4-3	TRBJ1-2	.	.	TGCGCCAGCAGCCAAGGCCGGGGGGTGCCCTATGGCTACACCTTC	CASSQGRGVPYGYTF
TRBV5-4	TRBJ2-3	.	.	TGTGCCAGCAGCTTGGAAACAGGGATAGATACGCAGTATTTT	CASSLETGIDTQYF
TRBV28	TRBJ2-3	.	.	TGTGCCAGCAGTCCAGGGGAGGATACGCAGTATTTT	CASSPGEDTQYF
TRBV10-3	TRBJ2-2	.	.	TGTGCCATCAGTGAGTTGAAAGACACCGGGGAGCTGTTTTTT	CAISELKDTGELFF
TRBV9	TRBJ2-7	.	.	TGTGCCAGCAGCGTAGGTGACCCGGCCCTTTATGAGCAGTACTTC	CASSVGDPALYEQYF
TRBV5-1	TRBJ2-2	.	.	TGCGCCAGCAGCTTGAGACCTAGCCCCGGGGAGCTGTTTTTT	CASSLRPSPGELFF
TRBV30	TRBJ1-4	.	.	TGTGCCTGGAGTGTACATCACGGGGAAAAACTGTTTTTT	CAWSVHHGEKLFF
TRBV27	TRBJ2-3	.	TRBD1	TGTGCCAGCACCCCCGGGACAGTTGGGACAGATACGCAGTATTTT	CASTPGTVGTDTQYF
TRBV30	TRBJ1-2	.	.	TGTGCCTGGAGTGTACGGGGAGGGAGAAGGTTACGCTACACCTTC	CAWSVRGGRRLRYTF
TRBV11-2	TRBJ1-3	.	.	TGTGCCAGCAGCTTAGATTTTACGGGGAACACCATATATTTT	CASSLDFTGNTIYF
TRBV5-1	TRBJ2-7	.	TRBD2	TGCGCCAGCAGCTTAAGGCTAGCGGGGGACGAGCAGTACTTC	CASSLRLAGDEQYF
TRBV7-2	TRBJ2-7	.	TRBD1	TGTGCCAGCAGCGGGGGACAGGCGGAGCAGTACTTC	CASSGGQAEQYF
TRBV5-6	TRBJ1-1	.	.	TGTGCCAGCAGGGATAGGGGGGCCCATCGAACTGAAGCTTTCTTT	CASRDRGAHRTEAFF
TRBV30	TRBJ2-1	once	.	TGTGCCTGGAGTGTACGAGGCAGTTCCTACAATGAGCAGTTCTTC	CAWSVRGSSYNEQFF
TRBV6-6	TRBJ2-7	once	.	TGTGCCAGCGGGGCCGGGGTGGAGCAGTACTTC	CASGAGVEQYF
TRBV5-1	TRBJ2-5	once	TRBD1	TGCGCCAGCAGGGGACAGAGCCAAGAGACCCAGTACTTC	CASRGQSQETQYF